This is a list of T cell receptor beta chains from one sample in a study of identical twins. TCRdb passed the 5' RACE reads through MiXCR, listing each CDR3 protein once. The repertoire holds under 800,000 distinct CDR3 sequences, with about 20% as singletons. This same sample was also taken into another study, of T cells expressing NK-cell markers.

The specimen sequenced was PBMCs. Every receptor here comes from a woman aged 18-29 years in good health. The CDR3 runs from the conserved cysteine through the conserved F or W. D genes are given only for firm matches. Expanded clones are given a class, and other clones once, few, many or no size at all.

CDR3 length | J gene | clone size | V gene | D gene | CDR3 protein | CDR3 DNA
15 | TRBJ1-2 | NA | TRBV7-9 | NA | CASSPTGLANYGYTF | TGTGCCAGCAGCCCGACAGGATTAGCTAACTATGGCTACACCTTC
13 | TRBJ2-1 | NA | TRBV6-1 | NA | CASSKSSYNEQFF | TGTGCCAGCAGTAAAAGCTCCTACAATGAGCAATTCTTC
14 | TRBJ2-5 | NA | TRBV9 | TRBD2 | CASSAGGGRETQYF | TGTGCCAGCAGCGCAGGCGGGGGACGAGAGACCCAGTACTTC
19 | TRBJ2-1 | NA | TRBV6-2/TRBV6-3 | NA | CASLSRGGAAASSYNEQFF | TGTGCCAGCCTATCTCGGGGCGGAGCGGCCGCAAGCTCCTACAATGAGCAGTTCTTC
13 | TRBJ2-1 | NA | TRBV5-1 | NA | CASSFAPGNEQFF | TGCGCCAGCAGCTTCGCCCCAGGGAATGAGCAGTTCTTC
14 | TRBJ2-5 | NA | TRBV20-1 | TRBD2 | CSALSGTREETQYF | TGCAGTGCTTTATCCGGGACTAGAGAAGAGACCCAGTACTTC
15 | TRBJ2-2 | NA | TRBV7-3 | TRBD1 | CASSPQGQGAGELFF | TGTGCCAGCAGCCCCCAGGGACAGGGGGCCGGGGAGCTGTTTTTT
15 | TRBJ1-2 | few | TRBV6-1 | NA | CASRVSSTANYGYTF | TGTGCCAGCAGAGTCTCGTCGACAGCTAACTATGGCTACACCTTC
16 | TRBJ2-3 | NA | TRBV5-1 | TRBD2 | CASSPYTSGSTDTQYF | TGCGCCAGCAGCCCTTATACTAGCGGAAGCACAGATACGCAGTATTTT
14 | TRBJ2-1 | NA | TRBV20-1 | NA | CSARDDKTYNEQFF | TGCAGTGCTAGAGATGACAAAACCTACAATGAGCAGTTCTTC
14 | TRBJ2-1 | few | TRBV5-1 | TRBD2 | CASSLEARSGEGFF | TGCGCCAGCAGCTTGGAGGCACGGAGCGGGGAGGGGTTCTTC
12 | TRBJ1-1 | few | TRBV10-3 | NA | CAIRATNTEAFF | TGTGCCATCAGGGCGACGAACACTGAAGCTTTCTTT
12 | TRBJ2-2 | NA | TRBV7-6 | NA | CASSTITGELFF | TGTGCCAGCTCTACAATTACCGGGGAGCTGTTTTTT
14 | TRBJ2-1 | NA | TRBV5-1 | NA | CASSPPTQGNEQFF | TGCGCCAGCAGCCCCCCGACCCAGGGCAATGAGCAGTTCTTC
14 | TRBJ2-7 | few | TRBV5-5 | NA | CASSFFGASYEQYF | TGTGCCAGCAGCTTCTTCGGCGCCTCCTACGAGCAGTACTTC
15 | TRBJ2-7 | NA | TRBV20-1 | TRBD2 | CSAETAGEVWDEQYF | TGCAGTGCTGAAACTGCGGGGGAGGTGTGGGACGAGCAGTACTTC
14 | TRBJ2-7 | few | TRBV7-6 | NA | CASSLTGRFNEQYF | TGTGCCAGCAGCTTAACGGGACGGTTTAACGAGCAGTACTTC